Listed below are T cell receptor beta chains from one sample, sequenced in a study of T cells expressing NK-cell markers. TCRdb re-called the 5' RACE reads and catalogs CDR3 proteins one per entry, DNA excluded. The listing contains a few hundred thousand distinct CDR3 sequences. Material for sequencing was blood T cells: a sorted CD56 or NKG2C T cell subset, CD4+ or CD8+ T cells, or bulk PBMC T cells (not recorded which). The receptor source for this set is a man aged 18-70 years in good health. The CDR3 runs from the conserved cysteine through the conserved F or W.

CASSAVQGRPGELFF	TRBV9	TRBJ2-2
CASSRSGLAGYEQYF	TRBV5-1	TRBJ2-7
CASSERVAGGLTGDTQYF	TRBV6-1	TRBJ2-3
CASSSIGKLNGQGNEQFF	TRBV12-3/TRBV12-4	TRBJ2-1
CASSWASNEQFF	TRBV11-1	TRBJ2-1
CSALSGITKTQYF	TRBV20-1	TRBJ2-5
CASSQGVGGRGETQYF	TRBV4-1	TRBJ2-5
CASSFGQLTDTQYF	TRBV2	TRBJ2-3
CASSLWVRGDTEAFF	TRBV5-5	TRBJ1-1
CASSEGQAFNSPLHF	TRBV6-1	TRBJ1-6